The 30 T cell receptor beta chains below come from one sample, sequenced in a study of TIL therapy for anti-PD-1-resistant metastatic lung cancer. The time point denotes: pre-treatment sample, taken before nivolumab and TIL therapy. Sequencing used immunoSEQ v3. Only in-frame clones appear in the TCRdb table, and some are missing; sequencing was by immunoSEQ multiplex PCR. The repertoire holds approximately 10,000 clones, roughly 80% seen once, with roughly a tenth in the top ten. This specimen consisted of blood, obtained at baseline. The source is a person between 25 and 79 years old with non-small cell lung cancer.

This chain joins TRBV2 and TRBJ1-2; D unclear. Germline V gene data show CDR1 as SNHLY and CDR2 as FYNNEI. The CDR3 consists of 15 residues. The V gene lost 1 base and the J gene lost 2 bases, with 11 bases spanning the gap. CDR3 bases: TGTGCCAGCAGTGAAGGGGCAGGTTTAAACTATGGCTACACCTTC. Translating it yields CASSEGAGLNYGYTF.

The CDR3 region is CASRPEDRGHKEKLFF. CDR3 in DNA: TGTGCCAGCAGACCGGAAGACAGGGGGCATAAGGAAAAACTGTTTTTT. The chain recombines TRBV7-9 with TRBJ1-4, with 10 bases matching TRBD1. The CDR3 consists of 16 residues. Germline values: CDR1 SEHNR, CDR2 FQNEAQ (reference sequence). The junction had 12 bases not matched to a gene; V was cut back by 6 bases and J by 8 bases. The full variable domain, rest sourced from reference TRBV7-9 and TRBJ1-4, is DTGVSQNPRHKITKRGQNVTFRCDPISEHNRLYWYRQTLGQGPEFLTYFQNEAQLEKSRLLSDRFSAERPKGSFSTLEIQRTEQGDSAMYLCASRPEDRGHKEKLFFGSGTQLSVL.

This chain uses TRBV7-2 with TRBJ2-2; 8 positions agree with TRBD2. In germline, CDR1 is SGHTA, CDR2 FQGNSA. The CDR3 runs 14 residues. After removal of 5 bases from V and 4 bases from J, the junction contained 3 bases not matched to a gene. In DNA form, the CDR3 reads TGTGCCAGCAGCCTTAGCGGGACCACCGGGGAGCTGTTTTTT. Its translation is CASSLSGTTGELFF.

The chain couples TRBV14 to TRBJ2-7; D is undetermined. There are 16 residues in the CDR3. The V end lost 1 base, the J end lost 2 bases, and 15 bases lay between the germline ends. The germline V gene encodes CDR1 SGHDN and CDR2 FVKESK. For the CDR3, the DNA is TGTGCCAGCAGCCAAGGACGCCGAGACTGGACCTACGAGCAGTACTTC. Its translation is CASSQGRRDWTYEQYF. Based on the CDR3 plus reference TRBV14 and TRBJ2-7, the full variable domain is EAGVTQFPSHSVIEKGQTVTLRCDPISGHDNLYWYRRVMGKEIKFLLHFVKESKQDESGMPNNRFLAERTGGTYSTLKVQPAELEDSGVYFCASSQGRRDWTYEQYFGPGTRLTVT.

This clone was seen a single time. Distinct nucleotide sequences in the sample also encode this CDR3. The rearrangement joins TRBV11-2 to TRBJ2-2, with 11 bases that match TRBD1. This CDR3 has 15 residues. CDR1 is SGHAT and CDR2 is FQNNGV in the germline V gene. Trimming removed 5 bases from V and 5 bases from J; junction bases left unmatched: 4. DNA for the CDR3: TGTGCCAGCAGCACAGGACAGGGGGCGACCGGGGAGCTGTTTTTT. It translates to CASSTGQGATGELFF.

This clone was observed once. The CDR3 sequence: CASRTGGGGPSEQYF. CDR3 sequence (DNA): TGTGCCAGCAGAACTGGCGGGGGAGGCCCCTCCGAGCAGTACTTC. The chain has TRBV6-5 and TRBJ2-7, with TRBD2 identical over 7 bases. Germline lookup yields CDR1 MNHEY and CDR2 SVGAGI. V trimming: 6 bases; J trimming: 6 bases; junction bases outside the gene matches: 14. The length of the CDR3 is 15 residues.

The J gene is TRBJ2-7, the V gene TRBV10-3; D gene unclear. Germline loops: CDR1 ENHRY, CDR2 SYGVKD. V was shortened by 10 bases and J by 5 bases, with 18 bases between the two germline ends. The CDR3 spans 13 residues. The CDR3 sequence: CATREGIGNEQYF. CDR3 in DNA: TGTGCCACCAGAGAAGGTATTGGAAACGAGCAGTACTTC.

The chain is built from TRBV5-4 and TRBJ1-1, with 8 bases fitting TRBD1. CDR3 length: 15 residues. CDR1 is SGHNT, CDR2 YYREEE, per germline (reference sequence). V was clipped by 5 bases and J by 5 bases; unmatched bases: 11. As DNA, the CDR3 is TGTGCCAGCAGGTCAGGGGGCGCCGGGGTTACTGAAGCTTTCTTT. Its protein product is CASRSGGAGVTEAFF. Drawing the rest from reference TRBV5-4 and TRBJ1-1, the complete variable domain is ETGVTQSPTHLIKTRGQQVTLRCSSQSGHNTVSWYQQALGQGPQFIFQYYREEENGRGNFPPRFSGLQFPNYSSELNVNALELDDSALYLCASRSGGAGVTEAFFGQGTRLTVV.

In nucleotides, the CDR3 is TGTGCCAGCAGTAACACAGGGAGGGATGAAAAACTGTTTTTT. This gives the protein CASSNTGRDEKLFF. V and J are TRBV25-1 and TRBJ1-4; TRBD1 is a possible D gene (6 bases). Trimming removed 5 bases at V and 6 bases at J, with 13 bases between. Germline V gene sequence: CDR1 MGHDK, CDR2 SYGVNS. This CDR3 is built from 14 residues.

The chain uses TRBV5-6 and TRBJ2-7, with 8 bases fitting TRBD1. V lost 3 bases and J lost 5; bases outside the gene matches: 7. Germline V CDR1 and CDR2: SGHDT, YYEEEE. There are 14 residues in the CDR3. The CDR3 loop is CASSSPGQANEQYF. The DNA of the CDR3 is TGTGCCAGCAGCTCACCGGGACAGGCGAACGAGCAGTACTTC.

The V call is TRBV18, the J call TRBJ2-1; 7 positions agree with TRBD1. CDR1 is KGHSH, CDR2 LQKENI, per germline. The V segment lost 3 bases and the J segment 7 bases; nucleotides outside the gene matches: 9. The length of the CDR3 is 15 residues. CDR3: CASSPDRVGGNEQFF. The CDR3 bases are TGTGCCAGCTCACCCGACAGGGTAGGTGGAAATGAGCAGTTCTTC.

This chain joins TRBV27 and TRBJ2-5; 12 nucleotides match TRBD2. The J call may not be correct, given that the DNA end is closer to TRBJ2-7. This CDR3 comprises 18 residues. Germline-derived CDR1 and CDR2 are MNHEY and SMNVEV (reference sequence). The CDR3 region is CAIPSILAGGRNSYEQYF. CDR3 bases: TGTGCCATCCCGTCCATTCTAGCGGGAGGGCGAAACTCCTACGAGCAGTACTTC.

V usage is TRBV27 and J usage is TRBJ1-5, with 8 bases that match TRBD1. V lost 6 bases and J lost 7; bases outside the gene matches: 17. The CDR3 loop spans 17 amino acids. Germline loops: CDR1 MNHEY, CDR2 SMNVEV (reference sequence). The CDR3 region is CASSGGRRTGNVQPQHF. In DNA form, the CDR3 reads TGTGCCAGCAGCGGCGGACGCCGGACAGGGAATGTGCAGCCCCAGCATTTT.

This chain joins TRBV15 and TRBJ1-5; D gene unclear. The V end lost 6 bases, the J end lost 0 bases, and 15 bases lay between the germline ends. The germline V gene has CDR1 LNHNV and CDR2 YYDKDF (reference sequence). This CDR3 has 16 amino acids. CDR3 in amino acids: CATRGPETYSNQPQHF. CDR3 bases: TGTGCCACCAGGGGTCCCGAAACTTATAGCAATCAGCCCCAGCATTTT.

The rearrangement uses TRBV30 and TRBJ1-5; TRBD1 might be the D (6 bases). Between the trimmed V and J ends, which lost 3 bases and 7 bases, there was a span of 13 bases. Germline V gene lookup returns CDR1 GTSNPN and CDR2 SVGIG (reference sequence). This CDR3 contains 13 residues. In nucleotides, the CDR3 is TGTGCCTGGAGCACACAGGGTTACCAGCCCCAGCATTTT. It specifies CAWSTQGYQPQHF.

The gene calls are TRBV30 and TRBJ2-7; a weak D match, TRBD2 (5 bases). Germline V gives CDR1 GTSNPN, CDR2 SVGIG (reference sequence). The CDR3 is 15 amino acids. The ends were cut back, 1 base at V and 4 bases at J, with 17 bases in the middle. The DNA of the CDR3 is TGTGCCTGGAGTGGAGACTCGGGATGGGCGTACGAGCAGTACTTC. It encodes CAWSGDSGWAYEQYF.

By sample share, this clone is medium-sized. The chain recombines TRBV6-5 with TRBJ2-1; the D is unclear. Germline V gene data show CDR1 as MNHEY and CDR2 as SVGAGI. This CDR3 has 13 residues. The V end was cut by 2 bases, the J end by 4 bases, with 6 bases between. CDR3 DNA sequence: TGTGCCAGCAGTTACAAGATTTACAATGAGCAGTTCTTC. Protein sequence: CASSYKIYNEQFF.

This chain connects TRBV6-1 to TRBJ2-3, with 8 bases matching TRBD1. This CDR3 has 14 residues. After removal of 3 bases from V and 5 bases from J, the junction contained 4 bases not matched to a gene. Per germline, CDR1 MNHNS and CDR2 SASEGT. CDR3 protein: CASSDRGLLDTQYF. In DNA, the CDR3 is TGTGCCAGCAGTGACAGGGGGCTACTAGATACGCAGTATTTT.

The chain couples TRBV2 to TRBJ2-7; 9 bases are a match to TRBD2. The trim removed 8 bases at V and 4 bases at J, leaving 6 bases unmatched. Germline CDR1 reads SNHLY; CDR2 reads FYNNEI. The CDR3 extends over 13 amino acids. The CDR3: CASCRTSAYEQYF. The CDR3 DNA sequence: TGTGCCAGCTGCAGGACTAGCGCATACGAGCAGTACTTC.

The J gene is TRBJ1-3, the V gene TRBV7-2; no reliable D call. Germline V gives CDR1 SGHTA, CDR2 FQGNSA. Trimming took 4 bases from V and 0 from J, leaving 13 bases between them. The CDR3 runs 16 residues. The CDR3: CASSSRPISSGNTIYF. Here the CDR3 DNA reads TGTGCCAGCAGCTCGCGACCGATCAGCTCTGGAAACACCATATATTTT.

The genes are TRBV5-1 and TRBJ1-1, with a possible D match to TRBD1 (6 bases). The CDR3 has 14 residues. The V end was cut by 5 bases, the J end by 6 bases, with 17 bases between. Germline lookup yields CDR1 SGHRS and CDR2 YFSETQ. The CDR3 DNA is TGCGCCAGCAGTTCCGGGACAAGAATCTCTGAAGCTTTCTTT. This codes for CASSSGTRISEAFF.

V gene TRBV7-6 combines with J gene TRBJ2-1, with a possible D match to TRBD2 (5 bases). CDR1 and CDR2 from the germline V gene are SGHVS and FNYEAQ. The CDR3 is made up of 13 amino acids. The V end was cut by 4 bases, the J end by 9 bases, with 13 bases between. The CDR3: CASSSTTYGEQFF. The CDR3 DNA follows: TGTGCCAGCAGCTCGACTACCTACGGTGAGCAGTTCTTC.

The chain couples TRBV5-4 to TRBJ2-7, with D hard to call. Trimming removed 4 bases at V and 1 base at J, with 12 bases between. The CDR3 extends over 14 amino acids. Germline loops: CDR1 SGHNT, CDR2 YYREEE (reference sequence). CDR3 sequence: CASSPRTDSYEQYF. CDR3 bases: TGTGCCAGCAGCCCGAGGACGGATTCCTACGAGCAGTACTTC.

The rearrangement joins TRBV7-2 to TRBJ2-1; 8 nucleotides match TRBD1. J lost 8 bases, V lost 7 bases, and 25 bases had no gene match. The CDR3 runs to 19 residues. Per the germline V gene, CDR1 is SGHTA and CDR2 is FQGNSA. As DNA, the CDR3 is TGTGCCAGCAACCCTCGCCTCACAGGGGGAGGCATGGGGTCAGATGAGCAGTTCTTC. Translation gives CASNPRLTGGGMGSDEQFF. The variable domain in full, with the rest retrieved from reference TRBV7-2 and TRBJ2-1, is GAGVSQSPSNKVTEKGKDVELRCDPISGHTALYWYRQSLGQGLEFLIYFQGNSAPDKSGLPSDRFSAERTGGSVSTLTIQRTQQEDSAVYLCASNPRLTGGGMGSDEQFFGPGTRLTVL.

The chain combines TRBV5-1 with TRBJ1-2; possibly TRBD1 for D (6 bases). Trimming removed 5 bases from V and 11 bases from J, with 16 bases in between. Germline V gene sequence: CDR1 SGHRS, CDR2 YFSETQ. The CDR3 contains 12 residues. CDR3 sequence: CASRRETGNYTF. The CDR3 region has the DNA TGCGCCAGCAGGCGCGAAACAGGGAATTACACCTTC.

The chain uses TRBV5-4 and TRBJ2-7; D possibly corresponds to TRBD1 (6 bases). Germline-derived CDR1 and CDR2 are SGHNT and YYREEE (reference sequence). The CDR3 totals 14 residues. Trimming removed 1 base at V and 6 bases at J, with 14 bases between. CDR3 bases: TGTGCCAGCAGCTTGCAGGGGTCCCAGGGCGAGCAGTACTTC. Amino acids: CASSLQGSQGEQYF.

In this sample, this clone turned up a few times. V usage is TRBV19 and J usage is TRBJ1-2; 10 bases match TRBD1. V was pared by 5 bases and J by 3 bases, with 3 bases of the junction left unmatched. This CDR3 comprises 14 residues. Per germline, CDR1 LNHDA and CDR2 SQIVND (reference sequence). CDR3 amino acids: CASSPGQGDYGYTF. As DNA, the CDR3 is TGTGCCAGTAGTCCAGGACAGGGGGACTATGGCTACACCTTC.

The chain's CDR3 is CASSLEGQGWGSPLHF. The CDR3, as DNA: TGTGCCAGCAGCTTAGAGGGACAGGGTTGGGGATCACCCCTCCACTTT. The rearrangement joins TRBV7-9 to TRBJ1-6, with 9 bases that match TRBD1. CDR3 size: 16 residues. Germline V gene sequence: CDR1 SEHNR, CDR2 FQNEAQ (reference sequence). J lost 10 bases, V lost 1 base, and 8 bases had no gene match.

This rearrangement joins TRBV2 to TRBJ2-2; 9 positions agree with TRBD1. Losses at the gene ends were 5 bases for V and 7 bases for J; bases not matched to a gene: 5. The CDR3 consists of 14 residues. Germline loops: CDR1 SNHLY, CDR2 FYNNEI. The CDR3 sequence: CASSQDRGFGELFF. DNA of the CDR3: TGTGCCAGCAGTCAAGACAGGGGGTTCGGGGAGCTGTTTTTT.

J is TRBJ2-1 and V is TRBV2; D is unclear. The CDR3 length is 11 residues. Germline V lookup: CDR1 SNHLY, CDR2 FYNNEI. The V gene lost 7 bases and the J gene lost 9 bases, with 10 bases spanning the gap. CDR3 DNA: TGTGCCAGCACGTCTGAACCTGAGCAGTTCTTC. Translation gives CASTSEPEQFF.